This T cell receptor (beta chain) originates from a study of blood T cell repertoires in COVID-19. About the research overall: From the United States, Italy and Spain came samples of acute and convalescent COVID-19. T cells, B-cell-depleted T cells, or PBMCs supplied cDNA or gDNA.

In the authors' workflow: Reference gene primers were amplified, and this amplification served to estimate nucleated cell counts. Only in-frame clones appear in the TCRdb table, and some are missing; sequencing was by immunoSEQ multiplex PCR. For V, J and clone size, that table is used; D and trimming come from the DNA. The profile covers about 230,000 clones, with around 84% appearing a single time and 2% to 2.5% taken by the ten largest. Trimming took 5 bases from V and 1 from J, leaving 18 bases between them. The CDR3 is made up of 16 amino acids. CDR1 LNHDA and CDR2 SQIVND come from the germline V gene (reference sequence).

Sequenced input: peripheral blood. The sequence was collected from a man in his forties or fifties who had recovered from COVID-19. The rearrangement joins TRBV19 to TRBJ2-7; possibly TRBD1 for D (6 bases). CDR3 sequence (DNA): TGTGCCAGTAGTGTAGCCGGGACACGAACGTCCTACGAGCAGTACTTC. Its protein is CASSVAGTRTSYEQYF.